This T cell receptor beta chain was sequenced for a study of blood T cells in healthy people across ages. Concerning this clonotype itself: Its cognate antigen is unknown.

Sample-barcoded 5' priming and a J-beta primer mix drove a second PCR of roughly 7 to 11 cycles. TCRdb analysed the 5' RACE reads with MiXCR anew, one entry per CDR3 protein. Of roughly 720,000 distinct CDR3 sequences listed, about 55% are singletons. The total RNA that was extracted per sample amounted to at least 5.5 micrograms. The germline V gene encodes CDR1 SGHAT and CDR2 FQNNGV. The ends were cut back, 1 base at V and 1 base at J, with 10 bases in the middle. The CDR3 length is 15 residues. Points from the study as a whole: Among T cells, TCR beta diversity per million cells dropped roughly linearly as age rose.

This TCR came from a man at least 80 years old in good health. The J gene is TRBJ1-1, the V gene TRBV11-2; D gene ambiguous. Material: blood. The CDR3: CASSLGQAANTEAFF. Written as DNA, the CDR3 is TGTGCCAGCAGCTTAGGCCAAGCTGCGAACACTGAAGCTTTCTTT.